The 13 T cell receptor beta chains listed next were all sequenced from one sample in a study of Graves' ophthalmopathy and Graves' hyperthyroidism. CDR3 regions of TCR beta were amplified from RNA transcripts. RT-PCR was first run with HTBI primers, then multiplex PCR in a second round. TCRdb re-called the multiplex PCR reads with MiXCR, one entry per CDR3 protein. The sample lists almost 750,000 distinct CDR3 sequences, 40% occurring once. The sequenced material came from peripheral blood. The receptor set was obtained from an adult man with Graves' ophthalmopathy.

The chain joins TRBV29-1 to TRBJ2-2; D may be TRBD2 (5 bases). The ends were cut back, 3 bases at V and 2 bases at J, with 13 bases in the middle. CDR3 length: 15 residues. Germline lookup yields CDR1 SQVTM and CDR2 ANQGSEA. The CDR3 DNA follows: TGCAGCGTTGACCCCGAGGGCGCCAACACCGGGGAGCTGTTTTTT. This sequence encodes CSVDPEGANTGELFF.

Notes on this clonotype: It may be a read error: a sequence one base away is much more abundant. The rearrangement uses TRBV24-1 and TRBJ1-5, with D possibly being TRBD1 (5 bases). The CDR3 has 17 residues. Germline loops: CDR1 KGHDR, CDR2 SFDVKD. Between the trimmed V and J ends, which lost 3 bases and 2 bases, there was a span of 16 bases. CDR3 sequence (DNA): TGTGCCACCAGTGATAGTCTCCGGGGGGGGGGCAATCAGCCCCAGCATTTT. Its translation is CATSDSLRGGGNQPQHF.

This clonotype was detected a few times. The chain couples TRBV7-8 to TRBJ2-7, with TRBD2 matching 10 bases. CDR1 is SGHVS, CDR2 FQNEAQ, per germline. The ends lost 6 bases at V and 2 bases at J; junction bases unmatched: 4. The CDR3 loop spans 14 amino acids. The CDR3: CASRATSGPYEQYF. Written as DNA, the CDR3 is TGTGCCAGCAGGGCGACTAGCGGGCCCTACGAGCAGTACTTC.

This clonotype was seen repeatedly, ten times or more. The chain is built from TRBV15 and TRBJ1-1, with no clear D. Germline CDR1 reads LNHNV; CDR2 reads YYDKDF (reference sequence). This CDR3 spans 13 amino acids. V lost 5 bases, J lost 2 bases, and 9 bases lay in between. In nucleotides, the CDR3 is TGTGCCACCAGCCCCCTGGTAAACACTGAAGCTTTCTTT. Protein product: CATSPLVNTEAFF. Looking up the rest from reference TRBV15 and TRBJ1-1 gives the full variable domain: DAMVIQNPRYQVTQFGKPVTLSCSQTLNHNVMYWYQQKSSQAPKLLFHYYDKDFNNEADTPDNFQSRRPNTSFCFLDIRSPGLGDTAMYLCATSPLVNTEAFFGQGTRLTVV.

This chain uses TRBV24-1 with TRBJ2-5; TRBD2 agrees at 8 bases. The CDR3 runs 15 residues. Germline trimming cut 4 bases from V and 2 bases from J; bases unmatched to any gene: 5. Germline CDR1 reads KGHDR; CDR2 reads SFDVKD. CDR3 bases: TGTGCCACCAGTGACCCCGGGACTAGACAAGAGACCCAGTACTTC. Translated, it gives CATSDPGTRQETQYF.

The CDR3 reads CAIRGTPGTYEQYF. CDR3 sequence (DNA): TGTGCCATCAGGGGGACACCTGGGACCTACGAGCAGTACTTC. V is TRBV10-3 and J is TRBJ2-7; tentative D call: TRBD1 (6 bases). Trimming pared 6 bases from V and 2 bases from J, leaving 14 bases between. CDR1 is ENHRY, CDR2 SYGVKD, per germline. CDR3 length equals 14 residues.

For this clonotype: This may arise from a read error, as a much more abundant clone is one base away. The chain couples TRBV20-1 to TRBJ1-3; 8 bases align to TRBD1. The CDR3 is 15 residues long. V dropped 5 bases and J dropped 0; count of bases not matched to a gene: 6. Germline V gene data show CDR1 as DFQATT and CDR2 as SNEGSKA (reference sequence). The CDR3 nucleotides read TGCAGTGCTGGAACAGGGGGATCCTCTGGAAACACCATATATTTT. It yields the protein CSAGTGGSSGNTIYF.

On this clonotype itself: A much bigger clone sits one base away, suggesting this may be a read error. The chain has TRBV10-2 and TRBJ1-5; unclear D gene. The CDR3 runs to 14 residues. The germline CDR1 and CDR2 sequences are WSHSY and SAAADI. The CDR3 here is CASSPASGNQPQHF. The CDR3, as DNA: TGTGCCAGCAGCCCCGCCTCGGGCAATCAGCCCCAGCATTTT.

V gene TRBV25-1 combines with J gene TRBJ2-2; tentative D call: TRBD1 (6 bases). V was clipped by 4 bases and J by 7 bases, with 19 bases between them. The germline CDR1 and CDR2 sequences are MGHDK and SYGVNS. This CDR3 is 16 amino acids long. Here the CDR3 DNA reads TGTGCCAGCAGTGTCTTGGTATCAGGGGCGGGCGGGGAGCTGTTTTTT. Protein: CASSVLVSGAGGELFF.

This clonotype showed up many times. The J gene is TRBJ1-2, the V gene TRBV7-3; D not resolved. CDR1 SGHTA and CDR2 FQGTGA come from the germline V gene. Trimming left V 8 bases short and J 6 bases short, with 22 bases between. This CDR3 spans 15 amino acids. Written as DNA, the CDR3 is TGTGCCAGCCGCGGACTGGTACTCCCCCAGGATGGCTACACCTTC. Translated, it gives CASRGLVLPQDGYTF.

This clonotype came up many times. The chain joins TRBV29-1 to TRBJ1-1; 7 bases are a match to TRBD1. The CDR3 length is 13 residues. After removal of 8 bases from V and 4 bases from J, the junction contained 10 bases not matched to a gene. Germline V gene sequence: CDR1 SQVTM, CDR2 ANQGSEA. The CDR3 sequence: CSFRTGRFTEAFF. The CDR3 DNA is TGCAGCTTCCGGACAGGCAGATTCACTGAAGCTTTCTTT.

This clonotype was recorded a few times. This sequence joins TRBV20-1 and TRBJ2-5; TRBD2 agrees at 12 bases. CDR3 length: 13 amino acids. Germline lookup yields CDR1 DFQATT and CDR2 SNEGSKA (reference sequence). V dropped 5 bases and J dropped 8; count of bases not matched to a gene: 6. The DNA for the CDR3 is TGCAGTGCTTGGACTAGCGGGATGGAAACCCAGTACTTC. As protein: CSAWTSGMETQYF.

This clonotype occurred many times. The V call is TRBV7-2, the J call TRBJ2-7, with D perhaps matching TRBD2 (5 bases). From germline, CDR1 is SGHTA and CDR2 FQGNSA. The CDR3 sequence is 15 residues long. V shed 5 bases and J shed 6 bases, with 20 bases lying between them. The DNA for the CDR3 is TGTGCCAGCAGCGACTTAAAAGGGAAAGAGGGCGAGCAGTACTTC. Translating it yields CASSDLKGKEGEQYF.